The source of this T cell receptor (beta chain) is a study of shared clonotypes between healthy human individuals (dated by TCRdb to 2020 to 2022). Turning to the overall study: The cohort comprised two women and a few men aged 18 to 49 years. For each donor, CD4 naive and CD4 memory were each run on three plates, CD8 naive on two plates, and CD8 memory on one plate. To estimate repertoire size and how much clonotype sharing occurs between individuals, the study deeply sequenced the blood TCR repertoires of about five healthy adults. To increase sequencing depth and limit assay-specific biases, different laboratories used diverse techniques to prepare libraries and sequence TCR repertoires. Between about 0.8 and 9 billion PBMCs per donor were obtained by leukapheresis. Findings and caveats that apply to the study as a whole: Naive subsets generally had larger estimated clonotype richness than memory subsets. The genetic and exposure-history diversity represented was limited by the small number of donors. Higher generation probabilities were observed for clonotypes shared by all four sorted-subset donors than for non-shared clonotypes. Pairwise subsampling led to the expectation that sequencing depth would affect the degree of clonotype sharing among donors. Only blood was sampled, and tissue TCR repertoires likely differ from those in blood. Even with the large sequencing depth, rarefaction of the sorted-subset datasets indicated that sequencing was incomplete. Across a few donors, around 5.4% of naive CD4, approximately 3.6% of naive CD8, under 2.5% of memory CD4, and 0.3% to 0.45% of memory CD8 clonotypes were shared.

Worth noting for this clone: What antigen it recognizes has not been identified. No quality values exist for individual bases; no much larger clone is one base distant.

Its CDR3 holds 15 amino acids, cysteine through phenylalanine. Left in the record is the CDR3 DNA by itself, 45 bases read in frame from the first base. V loses 6 bases at its end and J loses 5 bases; junction bases beyond the gene matches: 9. The germline V gene specifies MDHEN as CDR1 and SYDVKM as CDR2. CD8 naive samples were CD45RO-negative cells positively selected for CCR7, giving a CD45RA+CCR7+ population that excluded TemRA cells. Healthy HIV-negative adults with no recently reported acute infections or vaccinations were included as donors. Every donor was a Caucasian adult living in Nashville, Tennessee, USA. Blood was obtained by leukapheresis, after which PBMCs were separated by Ficoll-Histopaque density gradient centrifugation and cryopreserved in liquid nitrogen vapor phase. Purity and quantity of every magnetically sorted T cell population were checked by analytical flow cytometry. From each sorted fraction, genomic DNA was isolated and quantified by UV absorbance on a Nanodrop 2000c.

Using the deep immunoSEQ assay, TCR CDR3 regions were amplified from genomic DNA by multiplex PCR. Extracted genomic DNA from each cell subset was distributed evenly across all wells of several immunoSEQ 96-well plates, and each plate was treated as a replicate. For sorted subsets, 150 to 250 ng of genomic DNA, equivalent to 25,000 to 30,000 T cell genomes, went into each replicate PCR. The purified libraries were quantified using a Qubit 3.0 fluorometer, sized with a Bioanalyzer 2100, and then quantified again using the KAPA Library Quantification kit. Every immunoSEQ 96-well plate was sequenced on a separate single-read 150-cycle Illumina NextSeq 550 flow cell. The authors' pipeline ran thus. Because the immunoSEQ output held only junctional sequences and lacked quality scores, the filtering could not match the filtering applied to full-length reads. Sequences were annotated with PyIR, a Python wrapper for IgBLAST v1.9, using IMGT germline references to assign V/J genes and CDR3. Reads with weak V/J assignments (E-value above 1e-6), missing CDR3, stop codons, out-of-frame junctions, or ambiguous translated residues were removed. V3J clonotypes were defined by identical inferred V gene, J gene, and CDR3 amino acid sequence. Percentage overlap between repertoires was calculated by dividing the number of shared unique clonotypes by the size of the smaller repertoire. Richness of each repertoire was evaluated using RTK rarefaction, the Chao1 estimator, and Recon v2.1 estimates of unobserved clonotypes. Generation probabilities for all TCRbeta clonotypes obtained by the gDNA method from a handful of donors were computed using OLGA. TCRdb limited this immuneACCESS table to in-frame rearrangements with V and J called. A share of clones is missing; checked studies link under half to unresolved V genes, and the rest is unexplained. The V and J calls and the clone size are those of that table, but D and trimming were determined from the DNA. Across this sample there are around 2,000,000 clones, with about 95% seen only once. Under 1.5% of the sample is taken by the ten largest.

This TCR was sampled from a man between 18 and 29 years old in good health. The chain was built from TRBV28 and TRBJ2-2, and 7 junction bases match TRBD1. The specimen was naive CD8+ T cells sorted from blood. The cell subset or site label on this specimen signifies: CD45RA+CCR7+. The CDR3 region has the sequence CASRWEGGVTGELFF. In nucleotides, the sequence is TGTGCCAGCAGGTGGGAAGGGGGCGTAACCGGGGAGCTGTTTTTT.